Listed here are 18 T cell receptor beta chains from one sample, sequenced in a study of blood T cell repertoires in COVID-19 (dated by TCRdb to the early 2020s). Libraries were prepared through the immunoSEQ multiplex PCR assay. Held by TCRdb, this immuneACCESS table contains in-frame sequences only and omits some clones. Under half of the omission traces to an unresolved V gene where checked; the cause of the rest is unknown. The sample has about 340,000 clones on record, 85% to 90% of them singletons. The ten most abundant clones make up about 7.3% of the sample. Sequencing was done on a sample of peripheral blood. The origin of the receptors is a woman aged 65 to 85 with COVID-19, enrolled during active disease.

The rearrangement links TRBV7-2 to TRBJ1-2; a weak D match, TRBD1 (6 bases). Germline CDR1 and CDR2: SGHTA and FQGNSA. V was pared by 5 bases and J by 5 bases, with 12 bases between. CDR3 length equals 13 residues. DNA of the CDR3: TGTGCCAGCAGCCCTACAGGGTGGTATGGCTACACCTTC. Its protein is CASSPTGWYGYTF.

The CDR3 protein is CASSRGQVYEQYF. The CDR3 nucleotides are TGTGCCAGCAGCCGGGGACAGGTTTACGAGCAGTACTTC. The rearrangement links TRBV7-6 to TRBJ2-7; 8 nucleotides match TRBD1. V shed 5 bases, J shed 4 bases, and the junction held 4 bases outside the gene matches. The CDR3 has 13 amino acids. Germline CDR1 and CDR2: SGHVS and FNYEAQ.

The chain uses TRBV5-4 and TRBJ1-5; maybe TRBD1 (6 bases). Germline V CDR1 and CDR2: SGHNT, YYREEE (reference sequence). The V end was cut by 0 bases, the J end by 7 bases, with 11 bases between. The CDR3 loop spans 14 amino acids. CDR3 region: CASSLAGEGQPQHF. The CDR3 DNA reads TGTGCCAGCAGCTTGGCAGGGGAGGGCCAGCCCCAGCATTTT.

The chain combines TRBV4-1 with TRBJ1-6; TRBD1 is a possible D gene (5 bases). The ends were cut back, 3 bases at V and 5 bases at J, with 11 bases in the middle. The CDR3 runs to 15 residues. Per the germline V gene, CDR1 is MGHRA and CDR2 is YSYEKL. CDR3 in amino acids: CASSHRRADNSPLHF. In nucleotides, the CDR3 is TGCGCCAGCAGCCACCGCAGGGCTGATAATTCACCCCTCCACTTT.

The chain couples TRBV7-2 to TRBJ2-5; TRBD2 aligns across 9 bases. Germline assignment: CDR1 SGHTA and CDR2 FQGNSA. This CDR3 comprises 15 residues. Unmatched junction bases numbered 3, after V lost 2 bases and J lost 2 bases. The CDR3 coding sequence is TGTGCCAGCAGCTTAAGCGGGGGGACTCAAGAGACCCAGTACTTC. This gives the protein CASSLSGGTQETQYF.

The chain carries TRBV7-9 and TRBJ2-3, with TRBD2 identical over 7 bases. The CDR3 has 14 residues. The V gene's germline CDR1 is SEHNR and CDR2 FQNEAQ (reference sequence). The trim removed 4 bases at V and 3 bases at J, leaving 4 bases unmatched. DNA for the CDR3: TGTGCCAGCAGCTCGACTAGCATTACAGATACGCAGTATTTT. Translating gives CASSSTSITDTQYF.

V and J are TRBV14 and TRBJ2-3; D not certain. Trimming stripped 4 bases from V and 0 bases from J, with 8 bases between. This CDR3 contains 14 residues. Germline V gene data show CDR1 as SGHDN and CDR2 as FVKESK. CDR3 protein: CASSPYRSTDTQYF. The CDR3 bases are TGTGCCAGCAGCCCCTATCGGAGCACAGATACGCAGTATTTT.

This clone was counted many times. The CDR3 is CASSPAGRNYGYTF. CDR3 sequence (DNA): TGTGCCAGCTCACCGGCAGGTCGGAACTATGGCTACACCTTC. This chain uses TRBV18 with TRBJ1-2; D ambiguous. The CDR3 has 14 amino acids. Germline assignment: CDR1 KGHSH and CDR2 LQKENI. Trimming stripped 3 bases from V and 2 bases from J, with 10 bases between.

This chain connects TRBV7-2 to TRBJ1-1; D is possibly TRBD1 (5 bases). CDR1 and CDR2 from the germline V gene are SGHTA and FQGNSA. The CDR3 loop spans 15 amino acids. V was shortened by 1 base and J by 5 bases, with 14 bases between the two germline ends. The CDR3 reads CASSLVGRVGTEAFF. The CDR3 DNA follows: TGTGCCAGCAGCTTAGTTGGCAGGGTAGGAACTGAAGCTTTCTTT.

The V and J genes are TRBV18 and TRBJ1-5; 7 nucleotides line up with TRBD1. Per germline, CDR1 KGHSH and CDR2 LQKENI. J gave up 0 bases and V 3 bases, and 8 bases lay outside the gene matches. The length of the CDR3 is 17 residues. CDR3 residues: CASSPLPGTDSNQPQHF. CDR3 coding DNA: TGTGCCAGCTCACCTCTCCCTGGGACAGATAGCAATCAGCCCCAGCATTTT. Filled out from reference TRBV18 and TRBJ1-5, the complete variable domain reads NAGVMQNPRHLVRRRGQEARLRCSPMKGHSHVYWYRQLPEEGLKFMVYLQKENIIDESGMPKERFSAEFPKEGPSILRIQQVVRGDSAAYFCASSPLPGTDSNQPQHFGDGTRLSIL.

The chain uses TRBV13 and TRBJ2-1; 12 bases are a match to TRBD2. V lost 5 bases and J lost 3; bases outside the gene matches: 2. Germline lookup yields CDR1 PRHDT and CDR2 FYEKMQ (reference sequence). There are 15 residues in the CDR3. The CDR3 DNA reads TGTGCCAGCAGCGCGGGACTAGCGGGCTACAATGAGCAGTTCTTC. This gives the protein CASSAGLAGYNEQFF.

The chain combines TRBV9 with TRBJ1-4; a weak D match, TRBD1 (6 bases). This CDR3 has 15 residues. Trimming stripped 0 bases from V and 0 bases from J, with 6 bases between. Germline CDR1 is SGDLS and CDR2 is YYNGEE. The CDR3 nucleotides read TGTGCCAGCAGCGTAGAGGGGGCAACTAATGAAAAACTGTTTTTT. Residues: CASSVEGATNEKLFF.

The J gene is TRBJ1-1, the V gene TRBV6-6; possibly TRBD1 for D (5 bases). Germline V CDR1 and CDR2: MNHNY, SVGAGI (reference sequence). Trimming cost V 3 bases and J 1 base, with 6 bases left between them. The CDR3 covers 13 residues. The CDR3 spells CASSYQGNTEAFF. CDR3 DNA sequence: TGTGCCAGCAGTTATCAGGGGAACACTGAAGCTTTCTTT.

V gene TRBV5-1 combines with J gene TRBJ1-1; 7 bases are shared with TRBD1. The CDR3 has 14 amino acids. J was trimmed by 7 bases and V by 0 bases; bases with no gene match: 6. Germline CDR1 SGHRS, CDR2 YFSETQ. The CDR3 DNA is TGCGCCAGCAGCTTGGTACAGGGGTTTGGTGAAGCTTTCTTT. Its translation: CASSLVQGFGEAFF. Supplemented by reference TRBV5-1 and TRBJ1-1, the full variable domain reads KAGVTQTPRYLIKTRGQQVTLSCSPISGHRSVSWYQQTPGQGLQFLFEYFSETQRNKGNFPGRFSGRQFSNSRSEMNVSTLELGDSALYLCASSLVQGFGEAFFGQGTRLTVV.

The chain couples TRBV6-2 or TRBV6-3 to TRBJ1-2, with 9 bases lining up with TRBD1. With 2 bases clipped from V and 6 bases from J, the junction kept 4 bases outside the gene matches. The CDR3 spans 14 residues. CDR1 and CDR2 from the germline V gene are MNHEY and SVGEGT. This chain's CDR3 is CASSYEGQGHGYTF. The CDR3 bases are TGTGCCAGCAGTTACGAGGGACAGGGCCATGGCTACACCTTC.

The chain is built from TRBV13 and TRBJ1-2; the D gene is possibly TRBD1 (5 bases). The CDR3 is 11 residues long. Trimming shortened V by 4 bases and J by 9 bases, and 9 bases separated the two germline ends. The germline V gene has CDR1 PRHDT and CDR2 FYEKMQ (reference sequence). Here the CDR3 DNA reads TGTGCCAGCAGCTGGAGGGGCAGCTACACCTTC. Its translation: CASSWRGSYTF.

The J gene is TRBJ2-3, the V gene TRBV5-4; 7 nucleotides match TRBD2. Germline V gene sequence: CDR1 SGHNT, CDR2 YYREEE (reference sequence). The V segment lost 4 bases and the J segment 3 bases; nucleotides outside the gene matches: 8. CDR3 length: 15 amino acids. CDR3 residues: CASSPDGGRTDTQYF. The DNA of the CDR3 is TGTGCCAGCAGCCCGGACGGGGGGAGGACAGATACGCAGTATTTT. Full variable domain (rest looked up from reference TRBV5-4 and TRBJ2-3): ETGVTQSPTHLIKTRGQQVTLRCSSQSGHNTVSWYQQALGQGPQFIFQYYREEENGRGNFPPRFSGLQFPNYSSELNVNALELDDSALYLCASSPDGGRTDTQYFGPGTRLTVL.

V usage is TRBV4-2 and J usage is TRBJ2-5, with TRBD2 matching 14 bases. CDR3 length: 15 residues. After removal of 10 bases from V and 4 bases from J, the junction contained 8 bases not matched to a gene. The germline V gene has CDR1 LGHNA and CDR2 YNFKEQ. CDR3 sequence: CATRPGTSGGETQYF. The CDR3 DNA follows: TGTGCCACCCGTCCCGGGACTAGCGGGGGAGAGACCCAGTACTTC.